Sequencing of this T cell receptor (beta chain) was carried out in a study of blood T cells in healthy people across ages. A sample-barcoded 5' primer and a J-beta primer mix were used in a second PCR of roughly 6 to 11 cycles. TCRdb ran MiXCR on the 5' RACE reads and lists one entry per CDR3 protein. The table has around 1,800,000 distinct CDR3 sequences, roughly two fifths seen once. This clonotype was seen more than once but under ten times. What it recognizes is unknown. Findings and caveats of the study: Per million T cells, the diversity of TCR beta decreased roughly linearly as age advanced. Long-lived and aged donors differed, with more naive CD4+ cells and higher diversity in the long-lived.

The sequence came from a human donor in good health. The sequencing sample was made of blood.

The CDR3 DNA follows: TGTGCCAGCAGCCAAGAAGGGCTAGCTGCGGCAGATACGCAGTATTTT. This encodes CASSQEGLAAADTQYF. The chain uses TRBV3-1 and TRBJ2-3; TRBD2 is a possible D gene (5 bases). This CDR3 contains 16 residues. Germline V gene data show CDR1 as LGHDT and CDR2 as YNNKEL (reference sequence). V lost 0 bases and J 4 bases, leaving 14 bases between the germline ends.